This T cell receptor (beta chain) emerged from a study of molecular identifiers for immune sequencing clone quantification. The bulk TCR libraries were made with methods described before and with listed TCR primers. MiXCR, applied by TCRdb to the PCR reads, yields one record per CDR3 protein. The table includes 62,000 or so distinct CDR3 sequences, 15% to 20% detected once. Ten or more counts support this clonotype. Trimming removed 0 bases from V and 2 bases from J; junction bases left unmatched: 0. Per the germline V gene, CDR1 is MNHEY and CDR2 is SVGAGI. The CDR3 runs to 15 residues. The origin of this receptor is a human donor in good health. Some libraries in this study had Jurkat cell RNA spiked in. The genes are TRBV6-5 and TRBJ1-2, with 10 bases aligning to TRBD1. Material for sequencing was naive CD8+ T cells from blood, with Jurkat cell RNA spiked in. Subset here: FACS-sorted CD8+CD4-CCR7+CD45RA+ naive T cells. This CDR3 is CASSYSTGGNYGYTF. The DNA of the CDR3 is TGTGCCAGCAGTTACTCGACAGGGGGCAACTATGGCTACACCTTC.